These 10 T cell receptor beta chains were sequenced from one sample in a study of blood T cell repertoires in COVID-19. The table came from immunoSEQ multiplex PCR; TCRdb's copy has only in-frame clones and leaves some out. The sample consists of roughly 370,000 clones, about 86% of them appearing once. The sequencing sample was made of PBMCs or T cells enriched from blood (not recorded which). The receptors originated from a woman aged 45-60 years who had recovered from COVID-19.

The CDR3 region has the DNA TGTGCCAGCAGCCCGACAGGGGAGAGCAATCAGCCCCAGCATTTT. As protein: CASSPTGESNQPQHF. The chain carries TRBV5-5 and TRBJ1-5; 8 positions match TRBD1. The length of the CDR3 is 15 residues. V gave up 4 bases and J gave up 1 base; unmatched junction bases: 4. Germline V gene lookup returns CDR1 SGHKS and CDR2 YYEKEE (reference sequence).

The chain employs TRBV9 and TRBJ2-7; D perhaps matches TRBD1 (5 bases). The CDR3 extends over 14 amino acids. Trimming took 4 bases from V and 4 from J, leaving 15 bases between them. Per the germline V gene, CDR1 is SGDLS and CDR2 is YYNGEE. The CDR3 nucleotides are TGTGCCAGCAGCCCACAGGTTGGGGCTTACGAGCAGTACTTC. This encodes CASSPQVGAYEQYF.

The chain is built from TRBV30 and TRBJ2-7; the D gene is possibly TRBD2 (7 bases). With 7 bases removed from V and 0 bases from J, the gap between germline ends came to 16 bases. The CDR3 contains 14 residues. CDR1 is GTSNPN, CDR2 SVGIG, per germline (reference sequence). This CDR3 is CASRRGGTSYEQYF. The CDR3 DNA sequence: TGTGCCTCTCGGAGGGGGGGGACCTCCTACGAGCAGTACTTC.

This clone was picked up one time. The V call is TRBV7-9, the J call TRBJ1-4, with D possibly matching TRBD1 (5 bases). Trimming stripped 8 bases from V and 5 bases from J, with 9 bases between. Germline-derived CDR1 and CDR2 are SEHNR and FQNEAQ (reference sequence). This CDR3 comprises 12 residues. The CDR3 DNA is TGTGCCAGCCGACAGACCAATGAAAAACTGTTTTTT. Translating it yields CASRQTNEKLFF.

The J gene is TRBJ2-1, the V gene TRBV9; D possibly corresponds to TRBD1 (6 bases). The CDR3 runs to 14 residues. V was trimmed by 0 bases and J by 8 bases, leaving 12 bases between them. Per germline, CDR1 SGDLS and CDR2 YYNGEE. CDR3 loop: CASSVDRVDHEQFF. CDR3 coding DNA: TGTGCCAGCAGCGTAGACAGGGTCGACCATGAGCAGTTCTTC.

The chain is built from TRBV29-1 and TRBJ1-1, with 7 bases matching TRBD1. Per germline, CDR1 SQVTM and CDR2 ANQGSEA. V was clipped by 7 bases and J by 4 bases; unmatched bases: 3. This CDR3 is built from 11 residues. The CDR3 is CSAPGGTEAFF. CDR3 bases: TGCAGCGCCCCAGGGGGCACTGAAGCTTTCTTT. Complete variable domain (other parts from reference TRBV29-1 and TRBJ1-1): SAVISQKPSRDICQRGTSLTIQCQVDSQVTMMFWYRQQPGQSLTLIATANQGSEATYESGFVIDKFPISRPNLTFSTLTVSNMSPEDSSIYLCSAPGGTEAFFGQGTRLTVV.

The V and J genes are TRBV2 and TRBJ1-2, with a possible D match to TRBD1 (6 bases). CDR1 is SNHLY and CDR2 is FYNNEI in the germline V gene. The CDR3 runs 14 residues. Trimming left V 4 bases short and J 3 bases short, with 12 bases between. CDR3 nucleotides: TGTGCCAGCAGTGTGGGGGCGGGGGACTATGGCTACACCTTC. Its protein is CASSVGAGDYGYTF.

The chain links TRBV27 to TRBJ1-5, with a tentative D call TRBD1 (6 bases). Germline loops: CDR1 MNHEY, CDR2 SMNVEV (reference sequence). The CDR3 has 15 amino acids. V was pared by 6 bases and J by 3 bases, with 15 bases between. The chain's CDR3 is CASRRGIQLNQPQHF. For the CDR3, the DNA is TGTGCCAGCAGGAGGGGGATCCAGCTCAATCAGCCCCAGCATTTT.

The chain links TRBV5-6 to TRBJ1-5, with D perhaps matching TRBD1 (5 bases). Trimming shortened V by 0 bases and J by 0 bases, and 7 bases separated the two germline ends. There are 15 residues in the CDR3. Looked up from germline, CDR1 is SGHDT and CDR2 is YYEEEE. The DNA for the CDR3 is TGTGCCAGCAGCTTGGGGACAAATAGCAATCAGCCCCAGCATTTT. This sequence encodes CASSLGTNSNQPQHF.

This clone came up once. CDR3: CASSVAATGPKGYTF. The DNA of the CDR3 is TGTGCCAGCAGCGTCGCGGCGACAGGGCCTAAAGGCTACACCTTC. The genes are TRBV27 and TRBJ1-2, with TRBD1 identical over 7 bases. Germline V gives CDR1 MNHEY, CDR2 SMNVEV (reference sequence). This CDR3 spans 15 amino acids. The V gene end was trimmed by 6 bases and the J gene end by 8 bases; junction bases not matched to a gene: 15.